This TCR beta chain was captured in a study of blood T cell repertoires in COVID-19. Looking at the study overall: Both acute and convalescent COVID-19 samples were obtained from the United States, Italy and Spain. PBMCs, B-cell-depleted T cells, or T cells were the source of the cDNA or gDNA that made up the material.

Losses at the gene ends were 7 bases for V and 8 bases for J; bases not matched to a gene: 12. This CDR3 spans 14 amino acids. Germline V gene data show CDR1 as MDHEN and CDR2 as SYDVKM. Per the original methods: Nucleated cell number was recorded as an estimate derived from reference gene primer amplification. Measured with immunoSEQ multiplex PCR; TCRdb has only the in-frame clones, and not every one. D and trimming were read from the DNA, whereas the V and J calls and clone size are those reported in that table. The profile shows roughly 230,000 clones, approximately 80% of them singletons. The chain recombines TRBV28 with TRBJ1-2; 8 nucleotides align to TRBD1. This sequence was found in a woman in her sixties with active or convalescent COVID-19. The sample consisted of peripheral blood. As DNA, the CDR3 is TGTGCCAGCATCGAGCGGAGGACAGGGATGGGCTACACCTTC. Residues: CASIERRTGMGYTF.